The 2 T cell receptor beta chains below all came from one sample that was sequenced in a study of cytomegalovirus exposure and HLA in healthy donors (TCRdb year 2017). Library preparation was by the immunoSEQ multiplex PCR assay. A mixture of 60 forward primers for TCR Vbeta segments and 13 reverse primers for TCR Jbeta segments was used in the multiplex PCR. The immuneACCESS repertoire file appears here via TCRdb, limited to in-frame rearrangements. These files lack a portion of the clones; in checked studies, under half of the deficit traces to unresolved V genes, and the cause of the others is not known. Here the sample has approximately 110,000 clones; roughly 71% occur a single time. About 5% of the sample comes from the top ten. Sequencing input: PBMCs. The receptors shown here come from a woman in her 70s in good health and CMV-seropositive.

This clone appeared a few times. The chain employs TRBV11-1 and TRBJ2-7, with D possibly matching TRBD1 (6 bases). Germline CDR1 and CDR2: SGHAT and FQDESV (reference sequence). This CDR3 comprises 15 residues. Trimming left V 5 bases short and J 2 bases short, with 16 bases between. CDR3 sequence reads: CASSPQGGPTYEQYF. The DNA of the CDR3 is TGTGCCAGCAGCCCACAGGGTGGACCCACCTACGAGCAGTACTTC.

This clone was picked up one time. J is TRBJ1-2 and V is TRBV7-4; weak D call: TRBD1 (6 bases). Germline lookup yields CDR1 SGHVT and CDR2 SQSDAQ. The V end was cut by 8 bases, the J end by 2 bases, with 24 bases between. The CDR3 is made up of 17 amino acids. CDR3 in DNA: TGTGCCAGCCCCGAGCGTCCCATGGGGACACCAAACTATGGCTACACCTTC. Protein: CASPERPMGTPNYGYTF.